This T cell receptor (beta chain) was sequenced during a study of cytomegalovirus exposure and HLA in healthy donors (dated 2017 in TCRdb). About the investigation overall: An earlier analysis of some 600 of the donors reported approximately 280 Gb of sequence data and about 120 million unique TCR beta sequences obtained from some 200 million T cells. Every repertoire in the discovery cohort had been generated on one and the same sequencing platform. A later analysis re-examined previously published TCR beta repertoires from roughly 650 donors and added high-resolution HLA genotyping to investigate patterns of TCR occurrence. The T cell repertoires of 670 or so subjects were profiled by immunosequencing and related to cytomegalovirus serostatus. Class I and class II HLA loci were covered by the typing at four-digit resolution. Four or five DR-DQ haplotypes were handled as single units for association and clustering because linkage in the cohort was strong. The genetic ancestry cluster associated with self-reported Caucasian donors included about 84% of the roughly 400 genotyped donors. Rather than using new phenotypic data, the later analysis identified candidate immune exposures from TCR beta sequences and from how often those sequences occurred across donors. Donor age, sex, ethnicity and CMV serostatus were compiled alongside the repertoire data. The number of donors typed differed by locus, with 629-630 for A, B, C, DRB1 and DQB1, 522 for DQA1, some 570 for DPA1, and some 470 for DPB1. To predict cytomegalovirus infection status, the study brought together high-throughput TCR immunosequencing, statistical association of individual TCRs with disease status, and machine learning. Among over 350 genotyped donors of the cohort, an average of about 240,000 unique TCR beta nucleotide sequences were sequenced per donor, around 20% of them non-productive. Along with the approximately 700-subject first cohort, a separate validation cohort of approximately 110 different subjects was used. Genome-wide SNP genotypes for about 65% of the 666 donors were used in a later genetic analysis, which treated that subset as a discovery cohort. Around 320 gigabases of sequencing data and approximately 93 million unique TCR sequences were included in an early release covering 500 to 750 HLA-typed donors. The study aimed to test whether signatures of past pathogen exposure could be identified by cataloging public T cell receptors. In an earlier analysis of 500 to 650 of the donors, high-throughput TCR beta sequencing was used to judge whether each TCR beta V gene segment behaved as functional or pseudogenic.

From cysteine to phenylalanine, the CDR3 is 13 amino acids long. Only the CDR3 portion is preserved as DNA: 39 bases, with reading frame beginning at the first base. From a lookup of the germline V gene, CDR1 and CDR2 are MNHNS and SASEGT. For this chain, trimming is 4 bases at the V end and 4 bases at the J end, and the number of junction bases without a gene match is 3. Library generation was performed with the immunoSEQ multiplex PCR assay. For the multiplex PCR, a mixture combining 60 forward primers for TCR Vbeta segments and 13 reverse primers for TCR Jbeta segments was used. The CDR3 region of rearranged TCR beta genes was amplified from genomic DNA by a multiplex PCR assay. Amplified TCR beta libraries were sequenced as 87-base-pair reads on the Illumina HiSeq System. As for the original processing: Across the 500 to 750 repertoires, a later analysis counted 80 million or so unique TCR beta chains, some 11 million of which were shared by at least two donors. Raw reads were error-corrected and collapsed into unique sequences by a nearest-neighbor algorithm in which closely related sequences were merged to remove PCR and sequencing errors. V, D and J gene segments were assigned by aligning CDR3 sequences to IMGT reference sequences. For a sequence to be retained, a match of at least six nucleotides to both a V gene segment and a J gene segment was required. A rearrangement counted as productive if the CDR3 had no stop codons and remained in frame with V and J, and every other rearrangement counted as non-productive. CDR3 was defined according to IMGT convention as the region running from the second conserved V-encoded cysteine to the conserved J-encoded phenylalanine. The earlier analysis of about 620 of the donors excluded sequences that lacked an unambiguous match to a single V gene segment. In an earlier analysis of almost 600 of the donors, a V segment was called functional when productive rearrangements were above 56.7%, and segregating when the standard deviation between donors exceeded 5%. To diagnose cytomegalovirus status from the catalog of TCR beta chain sequences, a statistical classification framework was built. In a later analysis, TCR nucleotide sequences were compared against IMGT/GENE-DB human TR gene sequences so that V and J genes could be assigned. In a later analysis, CDR3 sequences and most-parsimonious VDJ recombination scenarios were assigned using the TCRdist pipeline. A later analysis defined each TCR beta chain by its CDR3 amino acid sequence plus V-gene family, and excluded reads lacking a unique V-gene family. To address suspected cross-contamination and a sequencing artifact, a later analysis removed roughly 640 highly shared, low-generation-probability nucleotide sequences. In a later analysis, a clonal expansion index was calculated for each public chain from normalized within-repertoire ranks of inferred template counts. Generation probabilities in a later analysis came from a VDJ recombination model fitted to out-of-frame rearrangements, and those results were checked against IGoR. In a later analysis, hypergeometric tests were used to score TCR-TCR, TCR-HLA and TCR-CMV co-occurrence, with a repertoire-size bias correction applied to TCR pairs. A later analysis estimated false discovery rates by permuting HLA or CMV assignments 20 times. A later analysis grouped co-occurring TCRs with DBSCAN, adding TCRdist sequence similarity when clustering within HLA-allele-positive subsets. For co-occurrence clustering, repertoires with fewer than 30,000 or more than 120,000 public chains were excluded, along with roughly 5 repertoires with anomalous nucleotide sharing. TCRdb mirrors the immuneACCESS table, restricted to in-frame sequences. Some clones are absent from its copies; in checked studies, under half trace to an unresolved V gene, and the reason for the others is unknown. V, J and clone size reflect that table, while D and trimming were determined from the DNA. Per the sample table, the count is 200,000 to 250,000 clones. Over 0.95% of the sample is held by the ten biggest clonotypes.

The cohort comprised 666 healthy bone marrow donors. Cohort members were all nominally healthy when sampled, although unrecorded immune exposures were likely present. The donor tested CMV seropositive and was one of the 289 seropositive cohort members. Every donor gave a peripheral blood sample, and the peripheral blood mononuclear cells from that sample were used for TCR beta sequencing. The Qiagen DNeasy Blood Extraction Kit was used to extract genomic DNA from the blood cell samples. Broad study findings and their caveats: Correlated functional status among segregating V segments might be attributable to linkage disequilibrium, but an unknown experimental factor could not be ruled out. The authors suggested that the approach could potentially be extended to other disease states and immunological phenotypes. In a later analysis, HLA-associated TCR beta chains showed more clonal expansion and lower generation probabilities than non-associated chains that were equally common. A later analysis associated 15,000 or so TCR beta sequences with specific HLA alleles at a false discovery rate of 0.05. The study listed 164 TCR beta chains as associated with cytomegalovirus. The classifier was reported to diagnose cytomegalovirus status with high specificity and sensitivity in both the original and validation cohorts. Because HLA typing was missing for some donors at each locus, association tests included only the typed subset. Because counts were too low, 15 to 20 rarely observed V segments, including chromosome 9 orphons, were excluded from the earlier analysis of 587 of the donors. CMV serostatus was the only immune exposure information available for the cohort. When HLA alleles, especially DR and DQ, strongly co-occurred, attributing TCR associations to individual alleles was difficult. The cohort was sequenced for TCR beta chains only, and without alpha or paired-chain data the features that could be detected were limited. A later genetic analysis associated a missense DCLRE1C variant with V-gene and J-gene trimming of TCR beta chains, and an independent cohort replicated the association. Because the 87-base-pair reads could not distinguish some IMGT-functional V segments, including TRBV6-2 and TRBV6-3, those segments were excluded. A further reported finding was that TCR beta sequences accurately predicted the HLA-A and HLA-B alleles for most subjects in the first cohort. Most CMV-associated TCR beta chains appeared to be HLA-restricted in a later analysis, and the HLA associations seemed to be driven largely by CMV exposure. Roughly uniform sequencing depth across donors was assumed in presence/absence analyses, although this assumption may not hold. Most TCR sequences were seen in very few donors, while some public TCRs were found in many individuals. Compared with the roughly 600-donor mean, donors in an Asian-associated ancestry cluster had fewer N-insertions in productive TCRs, according to a later genetic analysis. Several of the top co-occurrence clusters appeared to be linked to parvovirus B19, influenza, CMV and Epstein-Barr virus, according to a later analysis. In vitro tests confirmed that a few of the cytomegalovirus-associated TCR beta chains recognize cytomegalovirus antigens. In an earlier analysis of around 500 of the donors, most TCR beta V segments appeared in productive rearrangements about 87% or about 30% of the time, broadly matching IMGT annotations. A cluster of highly shared sequence variants was judged likely to represent a technical artifact of the sequencing pipeline. In a later analysis, the rate of TCR association differed among HLA loci, with DRB1 alleles having the most associated TCRs and HLA-C alleles having the fewest.

Turning to this clone: It has no known antigen specificity.

The sequenced sample was PBMCs. This TCR came from a girl aged 2 to 9 in good health and CMV-seropositive. The chain employs TRBV6-1 and TRBJ2-5; TRBD2 matches 7 bases in the middle. The DNA reads TGTGCCAGCAGTGGGGACTACGGAGAGACCCAGTACTTC. Translated, this gives CASSGDYGETQYF.